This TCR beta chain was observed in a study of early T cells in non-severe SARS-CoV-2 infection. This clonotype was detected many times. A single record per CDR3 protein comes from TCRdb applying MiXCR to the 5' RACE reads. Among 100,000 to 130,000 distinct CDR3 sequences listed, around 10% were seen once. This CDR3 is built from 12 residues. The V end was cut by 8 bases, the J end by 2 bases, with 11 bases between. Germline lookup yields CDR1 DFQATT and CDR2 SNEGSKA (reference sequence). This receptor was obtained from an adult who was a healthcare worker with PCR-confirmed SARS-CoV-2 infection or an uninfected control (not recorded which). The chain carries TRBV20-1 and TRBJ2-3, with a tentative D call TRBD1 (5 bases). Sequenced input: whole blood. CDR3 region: CSLRVNTDTQYF. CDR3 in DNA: TGCAGTCTCAGGGTAAACACAGATACGCAGTATTTT.